The T cell receptor (beta chain) under discussion was sequenced for a study of blood T cells in healthy people across ages. Notes on the study in general: With age, beta diversity per million T cells declined roughly linearly, significantly by approximately 41.

Germline CDR1 and CDR2: SQVTM and ANQGSEA. V gave up 5 bases and J gave up 3 bases, with 10 bases separating them. The CDR3 totals 12 residues. No fewer than 5.5 micrograms of total RNA were isolated from every sample. A remark on this clonotype: Its matching antigen is unknown.

PCR was performed a second time for about 7 to 11 cycles using a sample-barcoded 5' primer and a J-beta primer mix. Every molecule of cDNA carried a tag from a template-switch adaptor with 12 random nucleotides. TCRdb processed the 5' RACE reads anew with MiXCR; each CDR3 protein has one entry. Of some 1.5 million distinct CDR3 sequences listed, 28% are singletons. This sequence joins TRBV29-1 and TRBJ1-2; no definite D call. Sequenced material: blood. This clonotype was obtained from a woman younger than 45 in good health. This CDR3 is CSVRANDYGYTF. The CDR3 DNA is TGCAGCGTTCGGGCCAACGACTATGGCTACACCTTC.